Below are 24 T cell receptor beta chains sequenced from a single sample in a study of technical replicates of blood from a handful of donors. The protocol was immunoSEQ multiplex PCR, while the TCRdb copy is restricted to in-frame clones and leaves out a portion. The sample lists 80,000 to 85,000 clones, around 89% occurring once. The sample comprised T cells isolated from PBMCs. Source of these receptors: a human donor in good health.

The V and J genes are TRBV2 and TRBJ2-3, with TRBD1 matching over 9 bases. V dropped 6 bases and J dropped 3; count of bases not matched to a gene: 13. CDR1 is SNHLY and CDR2 is FYNNEI in the germline V gene. This CDR3 has 17 residues. CDR3 loop: CASSKTRPGQGTDTQYF. As DNA, the CDR3 is TGTGCCAGCAGCAAAACGCGTCCGGGACAGGGAACAGATACGCAGTATTTT.

The chain has TRBV6-6 and TRBJ2-7; 8 bases fit TRBD1. The CDR3 sequence is 16 residues long. V lost 5 bases and J lost 0; bases outside the gene matches: 9. CDR1 MNHNY and CDR2 SVGAGI come from the germline V gene (reference sequence). The CDR3 DNA reads as TGTGCCAGCAGTCTCCGACAGGGGTGGATCTCCTACGAGCAGTACTTC. Translating gives CASSLRQGWISYEQYF.

This chain uses TRBV7-2 with TRBJ1-1; D might be TRBD1 (6 bases). The CDR3 totals 18 residues. V was cut by 0 bases and J by 1 base, with 18 bases left in between. Germline-derived CDR1 and CDR2 are SGHTA and FQGNSA. CDR3 nucleotides: TGTGCCAGCAGCTTAGCGATTCCGGGGGGCGGCGGGAACACTGAAGCTTTCTTT. This codes for CASSLAIPGGGGNTEAFF.

The chain couples TRBV6-1 to TRBJ1-5; D unclear. Germline CDR1 MNHNS, CDR2 SASEGT. This CDR3 spans 14 amino acids. V dropped 1 base and J dropped 0 bases, with 4 bases sitting between them. CDR3 coding DNA: TGTGCCAGCAGTGAAGACAGTAGCAATCAGCCCCAGCATTTT. Translating gives CASSEDSSNQPQHF.

This chain's CDR3 is CASSLFRGEEKLFF. The CDR3 DNA reads as TGTGCCAGCAGCTTATTCCGGGGGGAAGAAAAACTGTTTTTT. J is TRBJ1-4 and V is TRBV7-8; a possible D gene is TRBD1 (5 bases). This CDR3 contains 14 residues. The germline V gene encodes CDR1 SGHVS and CDR2 FQNEAQ. The V and J ends lost 2 bases and 8 bases respectively, with 12 bases between them.

This chain joins TRBV28 and TRBJ1-4; D is uncertain. This CDR3 is built from 13 residues. Per the germline V gene, CDR1 is MDHEN and CDR2 is SYDVKM. The V gene lost 2 bases and the J gene lost 5 bases, with 6 bases spanning the gap. This CDR3 is CASSLDQNEKLFF. CDR3 bases: TGTGCCAGCAGTTTAGATCAGAATGAAAAACTGTTTTTT.

The chain has TRBV7-8 and TRBJ1-1; weak D call: TRBD1 (5 bases). In germline, CDR1 is SGHVS, CDR2 FQNEAQ. This CDR3 comprises 12 residues. V lost 5 bases, J lost 8 bases, and 12 bases lay in between. For the CDR3, the DNA is TGTGCCAGCAGCGTCGGGGGGGTGGAAGCTTTCTTT. Translating gives CASSVGGVEAFF.

V is TRBV2 and J is TRBJ2-3, with D possibly matching TRBD2 (5 bases). This CDR3 is built from 15 residues. Trimming pared 3 bases from V and 2 bases from J, leaving 12 bases between. From germline, CDR1 is SNHLY and CDR2 FYNNEI. This chain's CDR3 is CASSDSSRNTDTQYF. In nucleotides, the CDR3 is TGTGCCAGCAGTGATTCTAGCCGGAACACAGATACGCAGTATTTT.

Only a few counts were recorded for this clone. This chain connects TRBV2 to TRBJ1-4; D gene unclear. Looked up from germline, CDR1 is SNHLY and CDR2 is FYNNEI. V lost 7 bases and J lost 8, with 11 bases in between. The CDR3 loop spans 12 amino acids. This CDR3 reads CASTATREKLFF. The CDR3, as DNA: TGTGCCAGCACCGCAACTAGGGAAAAACTGTTTTTT.

The sample holds one count of this clone. The chain combines TRBV5-6 with TRBJ1-2; no reliable D call. The CDR3 extends over 14 amino acids. Trimming shortened V by 2 bases and J by 7 bases, and 15 bases separated the two germline ends. Germline V gene data show CDR1 as SGHDT and CDR2 as YYEEEE. As DNA, the CDR3 is TGTGCCAGCAGCTTAGCGGGCTACCCAACTGGCTACACCTTC. Its translation: CASSLAGYPTGYTF. Full variable domain (outside the CDR3, taken from reference TRBV5-6 and TRBJ1-2): DAGVTQSPTHLIKTRGQQVTLRCSPKSGHDTVSWYQQALGQGPQFIFQYYEEEERQRGNFPDRFSGHQFPNYSSELNVNALLLGDSALYLCASSLAGYPTGYTFGSGTRLTVV.

The chain combines TRBV7-9 with TRBJ2-3; 10 positions match TRBD2. This CDR3 is 16 amino acids long. V lost 2 bases, J lost 5 bases, and 7 bases stayed unmatched. Germline CDR1 SEHNR, CDR2 FQNEAQ (reference sequence). Here the CDR3 reads CASSLLLAGVVDTQYF. Written as DNA, the CDR3 is TGTGCCAGCAGCTTACTCCTAGCGGGAGTGGTAGATACGCAGTATTTT.

This clone appeared once. The rearrangement uses TRBV5-1 and TRBJ1-1, with D unresolved. CDR1 is SGHRS and CDR2 is YFSETQ in the germline V gene. The CDR3 sequence is 17 residues long. V lost 6 bases and J lost 8, with 29 bases in between. CDR3 region: CASTADVTMRAYNEAFF. Written as DNA, the CDR3 is TGCGCCAGCACGGCGGACGTTACAATGCGGGCTTATAACGAAGCTTTCTTT.

This chain joins TRBV2 and TRBJ2-3; 13 bases agree with TRBD2. With 7 bases clipped from V and 4 bases from J, the junction kept 8 bases outside the gene matches. CDR3 size: 16 residues. Germline V CDR1 and CDR2: SNHLY, FYNNEI. CDR3 residues: CASTGGLAGRADTQYF. DNA of the CDR3: TGTGCCAGCACCGGGGGACTAGCGGGGAGGGCAGATACGCAGTATTTT. Based on the CDR3 plus reference TRBV2 and TRBJ2-3, the full variable domain is EPEVTQTPSHQVTQMGQEVILRCVPISNHLYFYWYRQILGQKVEFLVSFYNNEISEKSEIFDDQFSVERPDGSNFTLKIRSTKLEDSAMYFCASTGGLAGRADTQYFGPGTRLTVL.

This clone was found once. The CDR3 loop reads CASSYHRGSEQFF. Here the CDR3 DNA reads TGTGCCAGCAGTTACCACAGGGGTTCCGAGCAGTTCTTC. The rearrangement joins TRBV6-5 to TRBJ2-1; 7 bases line up with TRBD1. The CDR3 totals 13 residues. The V gene end was trimmed by 2 bases and the J gene end by 10 bases; junction bases not matched to a gene: 5. The germline V gene encodes CDR1 MNHEY and CDR2 SVGAGI.

About this clone itself: Other DNA sequences in this specimen translate into the identical CDR3. The chain recombines TRBV19 with TRBJ2-7; TRBD1 matches 10 bases. V dropped 7 bases and J dropped 2; count of bases not matched to a gene: 2. This CDR3 has 13 residues. Germline V gene data show CDR1 as LNHDA and CDR2 as SQIVND (reference sequence). DNA for the CDR3: TGTGCCAGTAAAGGACAGGGGGCCTACGAGCAGTACTTC. It specifies CASKGQGAYEQYF.

This chain joins TRBV7-9 and TRBJ2-1, with 11 positions matching TRBD2. The CDR3 runs 13 residues. Germline CDR1 and CDR2: SEHNR and FQNEAQ (reference sequence). V dropped 5 bases and J dropped 8; count of bases not matched to a gene: 2. The DNA of the CDR3 is TGTGCCAGCAGCCCTAGCGGGAGGCATGAGCAGTTCTTC. Translating gives CASSPSGRHEQFF.

The chain links TRBV29-1 to TRBJ2-7, with a weak D call TRBD2 (6 bases). Germline CDR1 reads SQVTM; CDR2 reads ANQGSEA. V lost 5 bases and J 6 bases, leaving 11 bases between the germline ends. The CDR3 extends over 11 amino acids. The CDR3 bases are TGCAGCGTTAGGGCGGGGCTCGAGCAGTACTTC. Translating it yields CSVRAGLEQYF.

CDR3 in amino acids: CASSNPGGSYNEQFF. CDR3 nucleotide sequence: TGTGCCAGTTCGAATCCGGGGGGCTCCTACAATGAGCAGTTCTTC. V usage is TRBV28 and J usage is TRBJ2-1, with TRBD2 matching over 7 bases. The V and J ends lost 9 bases and 0 bases, in that order; junction bases with no gene match: 8. Germline V gene data show CDR1 as MDHEN and CDR2 as SYDVKM. The CDR3 sequence is 15 residues long. The full variable domain, in which reference TRBV28 and TRBJ2-1 provide the parts outside the CDR3, is DVKVTQSSRYLVKRTGEKVFLECVQDMDHENMFWYRQDPGLGLRLIYFSYDVKMKEKGDIPEGYSVSREKKERFSLILESASTNQTSMYLCASSNPGGSYNEQFFGPGTRLTVL.

The chain uses TRBV4-1 and TRBJ2-7; D unclear. Germline CDR1 reads MGHRA; CDR2 reads YSYEKL. This CDR3 contains 15 residues. Trimming removed 4 bases at V and 7 bases at J, with 20 bases between. The CDR3 DNA reads TGCGCCAGCAGCCGTGGGCCAGACGGCCTGGTGGAGCAGTACTTC. Amino acids: CASSRGPDGLVEQYF.

The V and J genes are TRBV27 and TRBJ2-7; 7 bases line up with TRBD2. The V segment lost 5 bases and the J segment 3 bases; nucleotides outside the gene matches: 4. Germline V gene sequence: CDR1 MNHEY, CDR2 SMNVEV (reference sequence). This CDR3 contains 13 residues. The CDR3, as DNA: TGTGCCAGCAGTGCGGGACTAATCTACGAGCAGTACTTC. It codes for CASSAGLIYEQYF.

This chain links TRBV6-1 with TRBJ1-5; 10 nucleotides line up with TRBD1. This CDR3 is built from 15 residues. J lost 5 bases, V lost 7 bases, and 8 bases had no gene match. Germline assignment: CDR1 MNHNS and CDR2 SASEGT. CDR3 nucleotide sequence: TGTGCCAGCAAGATTCCGGGACAGGGGCATCAGCCCCAGCATTTT. Its protein is CASKIPGQGHQPQHF.

The chain couples TRBV19 to TRBJ2-7; perhaps TRBD1 as D (6 bases). Germline V lookup: CDR1 LNHDA, CDR2 SQIVND (reference sequence). The CDR3 has 13 amino acids. Trimming removed 6 bases at V and 3 bases at J, with 12 bases between. CDR3 in DNA: TGTGCCAGTAGACCCTTGGACAGCTACGAGCAGTACTTC. Protein product: CASRPLDSYEQYF.

The J gene is TRBJ2-5, the V gene TRBV6-6, with D possibly TRBD1 on 6 matching bases. The germline V gene encodes CDR1 MNHNY and CDR2 SVGAGI (reference sequence). The V and J ends lost 7 bases and 4 bases respectively, with 10 bases between them. This CDR3 is 12 amino acids long. The CDR3 coding sequence is TGTGCCAGCAACACAGGGAGAGAGACCCAGTACTTC. It specifies CASNTGRETQYF.

V usage is TRBV2 and J usage is TRBJ2-7; 11 nucleotides agree with TRBD2. Germline trimming cut 5 bases from V and 7 bases from J; bases unmatched to any gene: 7. The V gene's germline CDR1 is SNHLY and CDR2 FYNNEI. The CDR3 is made up of 14 amino acids. Here the CDR3 reads CASSLLAGVGEQYF. CDR3 nucleotides: TGTGCCAGCAGTTTACTAGCGGGAGTAGGTGAGCAGTACTTC.